These T cell receptor beta chains were read from a single sample in a study of T-cell memory formation after mild COVID-19. TCRdb re-analysed the 5' RACE reads in MiXCR, keeping a single row per CDR3 protein. This table has 210,000 or so distinct CDR3 sequences, approximately 16% appearing once. Sample: PBMCs or a T cell subset sorted from them (not recorded which). The source of these receptors is an adult woman who had mild COVID-19 (a few samples of this study predate the infection). Cell type and time point are not known. CDR3s include the opening cysteine and the closing phenylalanine or tryptophan. A D gene is named only where the DNA matches it firmly. The listing skips clone size in some rows; elsewhere it reads once, few, many or a size class.

D gene	CDR3 length	V gene	clone size	J gene	CDR3 DNA	CDR3 protein
-	17	TRBV4-3	few	TRBJ2-2	TGCGCCAGCAGCCGTACTGGGAGGGGGGATTTCACCGGGGAGCTGTTTTTT	CASSRTGRGDFTGELFF
-	15	TRBV7-2	few	TRBJ1-6	TGTGCCAGCAGCTTAGCCCAGGGGCGGTATTCACCCCTCCACTTT	CASSLAQGRYSPLHF
TRBD2	15	TRBV5-1	-	TRBJ2-5	TGCGCCAGCAGCTTCCGGGACGGGGGGACAGAGACCCAGTACTTC	CASSFRDGGTETQYF
TRBD2	15	TRBV4-1	few	TRBJ2-2	TGCGCCAGCAGCCGGGACTATACGAACACCGGGGAGCTGTTTTTT	CASSRDYTNTGELFF
TRBD1	13	TRBV5-1	-	TRBJ2-1	TGCGCCAGCAGCATCAACAGGGGGGATGAGCAGTTCTTC	CASSINRGDEQFF
-	15	TRBV4-3	-	TRBJ1-2	TGCGCCAGCAGCCAAGAGCCTACGGGGGGCTATGGCTACACCTTC	CASSQEPTGGYGYTF
TRBD1	15	TRBV6-5	few	TRBJ2-5	TGTGCCAGCAGATTGGATTTTCAGGGGGCTGGGACCCAGTACTTC	CASRLDFQGAGTQYF
-	13	TRBV20-1	few	TRBJ2-3	TGCAGTGCTACGGGACTCCTCGGGGATACGCAGTATTTT	CSATGLLGDTQYF
TRBD2	16	TRBV12-3/TRBV12-4	-	TRBJ2-1	TGTGCCAGCAGTTTAGGTGGTCTAGCGGGGATCAATGAGCAGTTCTTC	CASSLGGLAGINEQFF
-	15	TRBV7-8	few	TRBJ2-7	TGTGCCAGCAGCTTAGTAGGAGGGATCGGGTACGAGCAGTACTTC	CASSLVGGIGYEQYF
-	15	TRBV3-1	-	TRBJ2-1	TGTGCCAGCAGCCCCCGCCCAGAACCCTACAATGAGCAGTTCTTC	CASSPRPEPYNEQFF
-	14	TRBV4-2	-	TRBJ2-7	TGTGCCAGCAGCCAAGAACGGCAGTTCTACGAGCAGTACTTC	CASSQERQFYEQYF
TRBD1	14	TRBV7-9	many	TRBJ1-1	TGTGCCAGCGGAGAAACAGGGGCGAACACTGAAGCTTTCTTT	CASGETGANTEAFF
-	12	TRBV18	many	TRBJ2-3	TGTGCCAGCTCACCAGACACAGATACGCAGTATTTT	CASSPDTDTQYF
TRBD2	15	TRBV12-3/TRBV12-4	many	TRBJ2-3	TGTGCCAGCACTTCGGGAGGGGGGGGCACAGATACGCAGTATTTT	CASTSGGGGTDTQYF
TRBD2	16	TRBV7-3	many	TRBJ2-1	TGTGCCAGCAGCTTCGGGAGCGGGAGCTCCTACAATGAGCAGTTCTTC	CASSFGSGSSYNEQFF
-	13	TRBV20-1	-	TRBJ2-5	TGCAGTGCTACCCGAGGGGGTGCAGAGACCCAGTACTTC	CSATRGGAETQYF
-	14	TRBV7-9	-	TRBJ2-1	TGTGCCAGCAGCCTCGGAGCCGAATTCAATGAGCAGTTCTTC	CASSLGAEFNEQFF
-	17	TRBV6-5	few	TRBJ1-1	TGTGCCAGCAGTTACTCGAGGGTCGGGTTCCTGAACACTGAAGCTTTCTTT	CASSYSRVGFLNTEAFF
-	15	TRBV24-1	-	TRBJ2-3	TGTGCCACCAGTGATTTTTCCCGGGAAGCAGATACGCAGTATTTT	CATSDFSREADTQYF
-	14	TRBV11-2	-	TRBJ1-1	TGTGCCAGCAGCGGAATTGCCTCTAACGTTGTGGCTTTCTTT	CASSGIASNVVAFF
-	13	TRBV3-1	-	TRBJ1-1	TGTGCCAGCAGCCAAGTCCGGAACACTGAAGCTTTCTTT	CASSQVRNTEAFF
TRBD2	13	TRBV6-1	many	TRBJ2-5	TGTGCCAGCAGTGAGCGGGAGGAAGAGACCCAGTACTTC	CASSEREEETQYF
TRBD1	16	TRBV6-5	-	TRBJ1-2	TGTGCCAGCAGTTACTCCACCGGGACAGGGATGGGTGGCTACACCTTC	CASSYSTGTGMGGYTF
TRBD1	13	TRBV29-1	few	TRBJ2-1	TGCAGCGTGCAGACAGGGCCCTACAATGAGCAGTTCTTC	CSVQTGPYNEQFF
-	14	TRBV25-1	-	TRBJ1-3	TGTGCCAGCAGTGCGACCGTAACTGGAAACACCATATATTTT	CASSATVTGNTIYF
TRBD2	15	TRBV7-3	-	TRBJ2-2	TGTGCCAGCACGCCGACTAGCGGGGTTACCGGGGAGCTGTTTTTT	CASTPTSGVTGELFF
-	15	TRBV3-1	-	TRBJ1-1	TGTGCCAGCAGCCAAGGTTACATAGGGAACACTGAAGCTTTCTTT	CASSQGYIGNTEAFF
-	15	TRBV12-3/TRBV12-4	few	TRBJ2-5	TGTGCCAGCAGTTTGGGGTCAGCATTGCAAGAGACCCAGTACTTC	CASSLGSALQETQYF
-	14	TRBV6-2/TRBV6-3	-	TRBJ1-1	TGTGCCAGCAGTTACGCGGGCGGTTCAATTGAAGCTTTCTTT	CASSYAGGSIEAFF
-	13	TRBV6-5	-	TRBJ2-5	TGTGCCAGCAGTTACTCAGGCAGGGCGACCCAGTACTTC	CASSYSGRATQYF
-	16	TRBV20-1	few	TRBJ2-2	TGCAGTGCTAGAGATCCGGGCAGGAGACACACCGGGGAGCTGTTTTTT	CSARDPGRRHTGELFF
TRBD2	16	TRBV4-3	few	TRBJ2-7	TGCGCCAGCAGCGAAAGACTAGCGGGAGGCGCCTACGAGCAGTACTTC	CASSERLAGGAYEQYF
-	14	TRBV7-2	-	TRBJ2-7	TGTGCCAGCAGCTCCCCAAGGGGTGGGTACGAGCAGTACTTC	CASSSPRGGYEQYF
-	14	TRBV5-4	-	TRBJ2-1	TGTGCCAGCAGCTTGGACAGGGTGGACAATGAGCAGTTCTTC	CASSLDRVDNEQFF
-	14	TRBV6-1	-	TRBJ2-3	TGTGCCAGCAGTCGATCAGGGTACACAGATACGCAGTATTTT	CASSRSGYTDTQYF
-	16	TRBV29-1	-	TRBJ1-5	TGCAGCGTTGCGAAGGCAGGGCTTCCCGGATCATTGTCCCAGCATTTT	CSVAKAGLPGSLSQHF
-	16	TRBV9	-	TRBJ2-1	TGTGCCAGCAGCGTAAGGCCAGGGTTTGGCTACAATGAGCAGTTCTTC	CASSVRPGFGYNEQFF
-	13	TRBV6-5	few	TRBJ1-4	TGTGCCAGCTCAAGGGGCAGGGGTGAAAAACTGTTTTTT	CASSRGRGEKLFF
TRBD1	15	TRBV6-5	few	TRBJ1-1	TGTGCCAGCAGTTACTCGCAGGGGGTGAACACTGAAGCTTTCTTT	CASSYSQGVNTEAFF
-	13	TRBV30	-	TRBJ1-1	TGTGCCTGGACGGTCCTTATGAACACTGAAGCTTTCTTT	CAWTVLMNTEAFF
-	14	TRBV4-2	few	TRBJ2-5	TGTGCCAGCAGCCAAGACAGGGTAGGAGAGACCCAGTACTTC	CASSQDRVGETQYF
TRBD1	16	TRBV12-3/TRBV12-4	-	TRBJ1-1	TGTGCCAGCAGTTTAGAATTAGGAACGGGACAGGTCCAAGCTTTCTTT	CASSLELGTGQVQAFF
-	13	TRBV2	-	TRBJ1-5	TGTGCCAGCAGTGTGGGAGGGGATCAGCCCCAGCATTTT	CASSVGGDQPQHF
-	16	TRBV6-5	-	TRBJ2-4	TGTGCCAGCAGTTACTATCCAGGGGGGGACAAAAACATTCAGTACTTC	CASSYYPGGDKNIQYF
TRBD1	13	TRBV18	-	TRBJ2-7	TGTGCCAGCTCACTCGGACAGGGTAACGAGCAGTACTTC	CASSLGQGNEQYF
TRBD2	18	TRBV7-3	-	TRBJ2-1	TGTGCCAGCAGGACTAGCGGGAGGCAAACCGGGTCCTACAATGAGCAGTTCTTC	CASRTSGRQTGSYNEQFF
-	16	TRBV12-3/TRBV12-4	few	TRBJ1-2	TGTGCCAGCAGTCGTAAGACAGGTTTCACAGGCTATGGCTACACCTTC	CASSRKTGFTGYGYTF
-	17	TRBV7-8	few	TRBJ1-1	TGTGCCAGCAGCTTTAGGGTCCGGAGGGACCGGGTCACTGAAGCTTTCTTT	CASSFRVRRDRVTEAFF
-	17	TRBV3-1	few	TRBJ2-3	TGTGCCAGCAGACGAGTCGGAGAGGGGACGAGCACAGATACGCAGTATTTT	CASRRVGEGTSTDTQYF
-	16	TRBV12-3/TRBV12-4	few	TRBJ2-1	TGTGCCAGCAGTTTACTCAGGGGACCCCTATACAATGAGCAGTTCTTC	CASSLLRGPLYNEQFF
-	15	TRBV5-5	few	TRBJ2-5	TGTGCCAGCAGCTTGGGGTCTTTAGTACAAGAGACCCAGTACTTC	CASSLGSLVQETQYF
TRBD1	15	TRBV10-3	few	TRBJ1-2	TGTGCCATCAGTGCCGAGACAGGGGGGAACTATGGCTACACCTTC	CAISAETGGNYGYTF